This T cell receptor (beta chain) stems from a study of control samples from healthy donors and cancer patients (TCRdb year 2020). In the case of this clone: Its cognate antigen has yet to be identified. There are no base qualities to consult, and no much larger clone falls within one base.

The library was produced with the immunoSEQ multiplex PCR assay. TCRdb's version of the immuneACCESS table is confined to in-frame rearrangements and falls short of the full clone set. An unresolved V gene accounts for under half of the shortfall where checked; the remainder is of unknown origin. The sample records around 120,000 clones, approximately 90% of which are singletons. The top ten constitute 2% to 3% of the sample. Trimmed from V: 2 bases; trimmed from J: 5 bases; junction bases lacking a gene match: 6. Its CDR3 holds 15 amino acids, cysteine through phenylalanine. Only CDR3 DNA remains: 45 bases, in frame from the first base. Sequences SGHKS (CDR1) and YYEKEE (CDR2) are obtained from the germline V gene (reference sequence).

This TCR was recovered from a woman in her seventies in good health. The sequence is built from TRBV5-5 and TRBJ2-1; 8 central nucleotides agree with TRBD1. The sequencing sample was made of blood. The DNA is TGTGCCAGCAGCTTTGTGGGACAGGAACACAATGAGCAGTTCTTC. The resulting protein is CASSFVGQEHNEQFF. The reference TRBV5-5 and TRBJ2-1 proteins fill in what lies around the CDR3, so the full variable domain reads DAGVTQSPTHLIKTRGQQVTLRCSPISGHKSVSWYQQVLGQGPQFIFQYYEKEERGRGNFPDRFSARQFPNYSSELNVNALLLGDSALYLCASSFVGQEHNEQFFGPGTRLTVL.